The source of this TCR beta chain is a study of early T cells in non-severe SARS-CoV-2 infection. Unique molecular identifiers (one per individual cDNA molecule) were attached. TCRdb used MiXCR to reprocess the 5' RACE reads, holding one entry per CDR3 protein. The table records some 73,000 distinct CDR3 sequences, approximately 12% of them present only once. CDR3 length equals 17 residues. V was pared by 3 bases and J by 4 bases, with 10 bases of the junction left unmatched. In germline, CDR1 is MDHEN, CDR2 SYDVKM. This clonotype was detected many times. The sequenced sample was whole blood. This chain links TRBV28 with TRBJ1-5; 9 bases fit TRBD1. The receptor was derived from an adult who was a healthcare worker with PCR-confirmed SARS-CoV-2 infection or an uninfected control (not recorded which). The CDR3 DNA is TGTGCCAGCAGTTTTAGCCTATCTGACAGGGGGAATCAGCCCCAGCATTTT. Its translation: CASSFSLSDRGNQPQHF.